This T cell receptor (beta chain) was found in a study of identical twins. TCRdb recomputed calls from the 5' RACE reads with MiXCR, one row per CDR3 protein. The repertoire has a few hundred thousand distinct CDR3 sequences, around a tenth of them found once; the top ten carry 3%. Findings and limits, study-wide: There is a chance that invariant MAIT and iNKT cells partially muddied zero-insertion analyses. Within monozygotic twins, out-of-frame TCR alpha sharing was underestimated by the models.

This clonotype showed up just a few times. The antigen is undetermined. Separately, the same data were catalogued under a study of yellow fever vaccine responses in identical twins.

Sample: PBMCs. This sequence was found in a woman between 18 and 29 years old in good health.

The CDR3 is CASSQDSLAGADEQYF. DNA of the CDR3: TGTGCCAGCAGCCAAGACTCACTAGCGGGGGCAGATGAGCAGTACTTC. The chain has TRBV3-1 and TRBJ2-7, with 11 nucleotides matching TRBD2. The CDR3 sequence is 16 residues long. Per the germline V gene, CDR1 is LGHDT and CDR2 is YNNKEL (reference sequence). The J segment lost 7 bases and the V segment lost 0 bases, leaving 8 bases of the junction unmatched.